The 21 T cell receptor beta chains in this list originate from one sample, sequenced in a study of blood T cell repertoires in COVID-19. Libraries were prepared by immunoSEQ multiplex PCR; TCRdb keeps only in-frame clonotypes and omits some of them. Here the sample spans tens of thousands of clones, about 85% being singletons. Specimen: peripheral blood. These receptors came from a woman in her sixties with active COVID-19.

This chain's CDR3 is CASTGGYEQYF. The CDR3 DNA sequence: TGTGCCAGCACCGGGGGTTACGAGCAGTACTTC. J is TRBJ2-7 and V is TRBV2; a possible D gene is TRBD2 (6 bases). The germline V gene has CDR1 SNHLY and CDR2 FYNNEI. The ends were cut back, 7 bases at V and 4 bases at J, with 8 bases in the middle. The length of the CDR3 is 11 residues.

The gene calls are TRBV9 and TRBJ2-1; D perhaps matches TRBD1 (6 bases). Looked up from germline, CDR1 is SGDLS and CDR2 is YYNGEE. V lost 3 bases to trimming and J lost 4 bases, with 17 bases between them. This CDR3 spans 16 amino acids. The CDR3 loop is CASSAPSGTLYNEQFF. The CDR3 DNA reads TGTGCCAGCAGCGCGCCCTCCGGGACACTATACAATGAGCAGTTCTTC.

The genes are TRBV7-2 and TRBJ2-2; TRBD1 matches at 7 bases. Germline CDR1 and CDR2: SGHTA and FQGNSA. CDR3 length: 14 residues. J was trimmed by 5 bases and V by 5 bases; bases with no gene match: 5. CDR3 DNA sequence: TGTGCCAGCAGCCCCCGACAGGGAACCGGGGAGCTGTTTTTT. Encoded protein: CASSPRQGTGELFF.

The V gene is TRBV4-1, the J gene TRBJ2-7; TRBD2 might be the D (5 bases). This CDR3 is 14 amino acids long. Germline CDR1 MGHRA, CDR2 YSYEKL. Trimming removed 1 base at V and 2 bases at J, with 9 bases between. The CDR3 reads CASSQADGTYEQYF. The CDR3 region has the DNA TGCGCCAGCAGCCAAGCGGACGGGACCTACGAGCAGTACTTC.

This chain links TRBV2 with TRBJ2-7, with TRBD1 identical over 7 bases. Germline trimming cut 11 bases from V and 0 bases from J; bases unmatched to any gene: 10. The CDR3 is made up of 14 amino acids. Looked up from germline, CDR1 is SNHLY and CDR2 is FYNNEI. Here the CDR3 reads CACGRDSYSYEQYF. As DNA, the CDR3 is TGTGCCTGCGGCCGGGACAGTTACTCCTACGAGCAGTACTTC.

The gene calls are TRBV5-1 and TRBJ2-7; possibly TRBD1 for D (9 bases). V was clipped by 4 bases and J by 7 bases, with 21 bases between them. Germline CDR1 SGHRS, CDR2 YFSETQ. The CDR3 spans 15 residues. CDR3 residues: CASSVPTGGGGEQYF. In nucleotides, the CDR3 is TGCGCCAGCAGCGTCCCTACAGGGGGCGGGGGGGAGCAGTACTTC.

J is TRBJ1-6 and V is TRBV30; D unresolved. Germline loops: CDR1 GTSNPN, CDR2 SVGIG (reference sequence). Trimming removed 0 bases at V and 8 bases at J, with 8 bases between. The CDR3 is 13 residues long. The CDR3 region has the DNA TGTGCCTGGAGTGTACAGAACTATTCACCCCTCCACTTT. Translating gives CAWSVQNYSPLHF.

The chain couples TRBV7-3 to TRBJ2-1; D is unresolved. V dropped 0 bases and J dropped 7 bases, with 4 bases sitting between them. The CDR3 contains 12 residues. Per the germline V gene, CDR1 is SGHTA and CDR2 is FQGTGA. The CDR3 bases are TGTGCCAGCAGCTTAACGTATAATGAGCAGTTCTTC. This codes for CASSLTYNEQFF.

This clone was seen more than once but under ten times. This chain links TRBV18 with TRBJ2-1; 10 bases line up with TRBD2. This CDR3 has 15 residues. Germline V lookup: CDR1 KGHSH, CDR2 LQKENI. J lost 2 bases, V lost 5 bases, and 3 bases had no gene match. The CDR3 sequence: CASSASGGAYNEQFF. DNA of the CDR3: TGTGCCAGCTCAGCAAGCGGGGGGGCCTACAATGAGCAGTTCTTC.

The V call is TRBV10-3, the J call TRBJ2-7, with 7 bases lining up with TRBD2. V trimming: 6 bases; J trimming: 9 bases; junction bases outside the gene matches: 17. The CDR3 runs to 15 residues. Germline values: CDR1 ENHRY, CDR2 SYGVKD. The CDR3 loop is CAISAGEGLASRQYF. The DNA for the CDR3 is TGTGCCATCAGCGCGGGAGAAGGCTTGGCTAGTAGGCAGTACTTC.

The V call is TRBV15, the J call TRBJ2-1; possible D gene TRBD2, 6 bases. V lost 1 base to trimming and J lost 4 bases, with 11 bases between them. The germline V gene encodes CDR1 LNHNV and CDR2 YYDKDF (reference sequence). The CDR3 is 15 amino acids. The CDR3 DNA sequence: TGTGCCACCAGCAGAGGGGGACTGAATTACAATGAGCAGTTCTTC. Amino acids: CATSRGGLNYNEQFF. Drawing the rest from reference TRBV15 and TRBJ2-1, the complete variable domain is DAMVIQNPRYQVTQFGKPVTLSCSQTLNHNVMYWYQQKSSQAPKLLFHYYDKDFNNEADTPDNFQSRRPNTSFCFLDIRSPGLGDTAMYLCATSRGGLNYNEQFFGPGTRLTVL.

This rearrangement joins TRBV5-6 to TRBJ2-7; D is unclear. This CDR3 comprises 13 residues. The V end lost 1 base, the J end lost 3 bases, and 8 bases lay between the germline ends. Germline V gene data show CDR1 as SGHDT and CDR2 as YYEEEE. CDR3 DNA: TGTGCCAGCAGCTTGAACAGCCTCTACGAGCAGTACTTC. It is translated as CASSLNSLYEQYF.

The chain carries TRBV30 and TRBJ1-5; D is unresolved. V was shortened by 0 bases and J by 0 bases, with 9 bases between the two germline ends. The CDR3 is 15 amino acids. Per germline, CDR1 GTSNPN and CDR2 SVGIG (reference sequence). For the CDR3, the DNA is TGTGCCTGGAGTGTATTTGGCAATAGCAATCAGCCCCAGCATTTT. Amino acid sequence: CAWSVFGNSNQPQHF.

V and J are TRBV28 and TRBJ1-3; 8 bases are a match to TRBD1. The V gene's germline CDR1 is MDHEN and CDR2 SYDVKM. This CDR3 spans 17 amino acids. Trimming at V came to 4 bases and at J to 0 bases, leaving 8 bases not matched to a gene. Here the CDR3 DNA reads TGTGCCAGCAGTTCCCCAGGGGGCTCGTCCTCTGGAAACACCATATATTTT. It translates to CASSSPGGSSSGNTIYF.

This chain connects TRBV5-6 to TRBJ2-1, with 9 bases fitting TRBD2. After removal of 5 bases from V and 8 bases from J, the junction contained 8 bases not matched to a gene. Germline assignment: CDR1 SGHDT and CDR2 YYEEEE. The CDR3 extends over 14 amino acids. The CDR3 loop reads CASSLAGVIDEQFF. CDR3 DNA sequence: TGTGCCAGCAGTTTAGCGGGAGTGATCGATGAGCAGTTCTTC.

The chain couples TRBV11-3 to TRBJ2-2; D is ambiguous. With 1 base removed from V and 7 bases from J, the gap between germline ends came to 10 bases. Germline CDR1 SGHNT, CDR2 YENEEA. The CDR3 extends over 14 amino acids. DNA for the CDR3: TGTGCCAGCAGCTTAGGGTCAGGCAGCGGGGAGCTGTTTTTT. Encoded protein: CASSLGSGSGELFF.

The genes are TRBV3-1 (or the pseudogene TRBV3-2) and TRBJ1-6, with D possibly being TRBD1 (5 bases). CDR1 is LGHDT, CDR2 YNNKEL, per germline (reference sequence). This CDR3 region has 15 residues. Trimming shortened V by 4 bases and J by 7 bases, and 14 bases separated the two germline ends. The CDR3 DNA is TGTGCCAGCAGCCGTAGACAGAGGCAAAATTCACCCCTCCACTTT. It specifies CASSRRQRQNSPLHF.

This chain uses TRBV15 with TRBJ2-3; D is undetermined. V lost 0 bases, J lost 4 bases, and 5 bases lay in between. Looked up from germline, CDR1 is LNHNV and CDR2 is YYDKDF (reference sequence). The CDR3 length is 13 residues. The CDR3 region has the DNA TGTGCCACCAGCAGAGATCAGGCAGATACGCAGTATTTT. It specifies CATSRDQADTQYF. The variable domain in full, completed from reference TRBV15 and TRBJ2-3, reads DAMVIQNPRYQVTQFGKPVTLSCSQTLNHNVMYWYQQKSSQAPKLLFHYYDKDFNNEADTPDNFQSRRPNTSFCFLDIRSPGLGDTAMYLCATSRDQADTQYFGPGTRLTVL.

This chain links TRBV5-1 with TRBJ2-6, with D possibly TRBD2 on 6 matching bases. The germline V and J ends were trimmed by 2 bases and 0 bases, with 12 bases remaining between them. This CDR3 spans 17 amino acids. Germline CDR1 is SGHRS and CDR2 is YFSETQ. CDR3 coding DNA: TGCGCCAGCAGCTTTAGCGGCATTCACTCTGGGGCCAACGTCCTGACTTTC. Translated, it gives CASSFSGIHSGANVLTF.

The chain has TRBV3-1 (or the pseudogene TRBV3-2) and TRBJ2-1; a weak D match, TRBD2 (5 bases). Germline V CDR1 and CDR2: LGHDT, YNNKEL (reference sequence). This CDR3 has 14 residues. Trimming took off 4 bases at V and 2 bases at J, with 9 bases between the two ends. The DNA for the CDR3 is TGTGCCAGCAGCCCCCTAGCCCCCTACAATGAGCAGTTCTTC. Its translation: CASSPLAPYNEQFF.

This clone was detected a few times. The rearrangement links TRBV4-1 to TRBJ2-2, with D perhaps TRBD2 (6 bases). The CDR3 runs 17 residues. From germline, CDR1 is MGHRA and CDR2 YSYEKL. Trimming shortened V by 1 base and J by 0 bases, and 12 bases separated the two germline ends. The CDR3 reads CASSQVRGPANTGELFF. As DNA, the CDR3 is TGCGCCAGCAGCCAAGTGCGGGGACCCGCGAACACCGGGGAGCTGTTTTTT.